These T cell receptor beta chains were read from a single sample in a study of beta chain features in type 1 diabetes. TCRdb keeps only in-frame clones here, not all; method: immunoSEQ multiplex PCR. The sample gives 25,000 to 35,000 clones, less than 75% of which show up once; 2.4% is in the top ten. The sample was Tregs from blood. Receptor source: a woman aged 25 to 39 with type 1 diabetes. The CDR3 runs from the conserved cysteine through the conserved F or W. D genes are given only for firm matches. Not every row has a clone size; where given, it reads once, few, many or a size class.

TGTGCCAGCAGGAAGGGACAGGGGCCCCTTTGGGCCCAGTACTTC CASRKGQGPLWAQYF TRBV27 - TRBJ2-5 TRBD1
TGTGCCAGCAGTCTCTCGGGACAGGGAAGCCAGTACTTC CASSLSGQGSQYF TRBV6-6 few TRBJ2-5 TRBD1
TGTGCCAGCAGTGACTCGACAAACACTGAAGCTTTCTTT CASSDSTNTEAFF TRBV6-4 - TRBJ1-1 -
TGCAGCGTTGGGACAGACTATAGCAATCAGCCCCAGCATTTT CSVGTDYSNQPQHF TRBV29-1 few TRBJ1-5 -
TGTGCCAGCAGCGCCGGACAGGGGGGTAACATTCAGTACTTC CASSAGQGGNIQYF TRBV9 - TRBJ2-4 TRBD1
TGTGCCAGCAGCCATTTTTACACCGGGGAGCTGTTTTTT CASSHFYTGELFF TRBV11-2 few TRBJ2-2 -
TGTGCCAGCAGCTTGGACCTAGGCACAGATACGCAGTATTTT CASSLDLGTDTQYF TRBV5-4 once TRBJ2-3 -
TGTGCCAGCAGCTTAACCGGGACAGAGTCCTACGAGCAGTACTTC CASSLTGTESYEQYF TRBV7-3 - TRBJ2-7 TRBD1
TGTGCCTGGGGACTAGCGGGGCAAGAGACCCAGTACTTC CAWGLAGQETQYF TRBV30 - TRBJ2-5 TRBD2
TGTGCCAGCAGCCAGGGACAGGGAAATGAAAAACTGTTTTTT CASSQGQGNEKLFF TRBV11-2 once TRBJ1-4 TRBD1